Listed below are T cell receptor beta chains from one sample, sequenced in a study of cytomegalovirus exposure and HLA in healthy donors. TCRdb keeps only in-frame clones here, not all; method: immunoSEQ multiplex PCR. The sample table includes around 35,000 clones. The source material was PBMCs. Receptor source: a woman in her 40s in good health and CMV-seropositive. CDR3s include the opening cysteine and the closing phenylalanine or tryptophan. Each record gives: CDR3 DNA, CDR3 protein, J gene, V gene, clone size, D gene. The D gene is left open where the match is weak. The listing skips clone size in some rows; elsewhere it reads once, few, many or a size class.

CDR3nt: TGCGCCAGCAGCGATACAGGGTCGGCTGAAAAACTGTTTTTT
CDR3aa: CASSDTGSAEKLFF
j_gene: TRBJ1-4
v_gene: TRBV5-1
abundance: -
d_gene: -

CDR3nt: TGTGCCAGCAGCGCTAGAGGGTGGGACACTGAAGCTTTCTTT
CDR3aa: CASSARGWDTEAFF
j_gene: TRBJ1-1
v_gene: TRBV9
abundance: -
d_gene: -

CDR3nt: TGTGCAAGTCGCTTACAAACCCCCGGGACTAGCGGGAGTATATACGAGCAGTACTTC
CDR3aa: CASRLQTPGTSGSIYEQYF
j_gene: TRBJ2-7
v_gene: TRBV12-2
abundance: -
d_gene: -

CDR3nt: TGTGCCAGCAGCTTAGCTATTATGACAGGAACCCCCTCCGAGCAGTACTTC
CDR3aa: CASSLAIMTGTPSEQYF
j_gene: TRBJ2-7
v_gene: TRBV7-2
abundance: -
d_gene: -

CDR3nt: TGTGCCTGGAGTTCCGACACTTCGAACACTGAAGCTTTCTTT
CDR3aa: CAWSSDTSNTEAFF
j_gene: TRBJ1-1
v_gene: TRBV30
abundance: -
d_gene: -

CDR3nt: TGTGCCAGCAGCTTAGAATCAGGGGAAGCTTTCTTT
CDR3aa: CASSLESGEAFF
j_gene: TRBJ1-1
v_gene: TRBV7-9
abundance: -
d_gene: -

CDR3nt: TGTGCCAGCAGCCAAGCGTCCGGGACAGCAAACACTGAAGCTTTCTTT
CDR3aa: CASSQASGTANTEAFF
j_gene: TRBJ1-1
v_gene: TRBV14
abundance: -
d_gene: TRBD1

CDR3nt: TGCGCCAGCAGCGCCGGGACTAGCTTCAATGAGCAGTTCTTC
CDR3aa: CASSAGTSFNEQFF
j_gene: TRBJ2-1
v_gene: TRBV4-3
abundance: -
d_gene: TRBD2

CDR3nt: TGTGCCAGTAGGGCAGAGGACAGAAATAATTCACCCCTCCACTTT
CDR3aa: CASRAEDRNNSPLHF
j_gene: TRBJ1-6
v_gene: TRBV19
abundance: -
d_gene: -

CDR3nt: TGTGCCAGCAGTTGGGACAGGGGCGCCATAGACGCTTTCTTT
CDR3aa: CASSWDRGAIDAFF
j_gene: TRBJ1-1
v_gene: TRBV28
abundance: -
d_gene: TRBD1

CDR3nt: TGTGCCAGCAGCAAATATGGGGGGAATGAGCAGTTCTTC
CDR3aa: CASSKYGGNEQFF
j_gene: TRBJ2-1
v_gene: TRBV14
abundance: -
d_gene: -

CDR3nt: TGTGCCAGCAAAGATAGCGGGACCTCCTACAATGAGCAGTTCTTC
CDR3aa: CASKDSGTSYNEQFF
j_gene: TRBJ2-1
v_gene: TRBV2
abundance: -
d_gene: TRBD2

CDR3nt: TGTGCCAGTAGTATGGGGACAGGCGAATGGAACACTGAAGCTTTCTTT
CDR3aa: CASSMGTGEWNTEAFF
j_gene: TRBJ1-1
v_gene: TRBV19
abundance: -
d_gene: TRBD1

CDR3nt: TGTGCCTGGAGTTACCTCCTTGGCTCTGGGGAGCTGTTTTTT
CDR3aa: CAWSYLLGSGELFF
j_gene: TRBJ2-2
v_gene: TRBV30
abundance: -
d_gene: -

CDR3nt: TGTGCCAGCAGCCCGGGAGTCAGCACAGATACGCAGTATTTT
CDR3aa: CASSPGVSTDTQYF
j_gene: TRBJ2-3
v_gene: TRBV7-9
abundance: -
d_gene: -

CDR3nt: TGTGCCAGCAGTTACGACGCAGGCGGGGGAACCCAGTACTTC
CDR3aa: CASSYDAGGGTQYF
j_gene: TRBJ2-5
v_gene: TRBV6-5
abundance: -
d_gene: TRBD2

CDR3nt: TGTGCCAGCAGCTTCGGCCCGGGGGGTGACTACGAGCAGTACTTC
CDR3aa: CASSFGPGGDYEQYF
j_gene: TRBJ2-7
v_gene: TRBV5-4
abundance: -
d_gene: TRBD2

CDR3nt: TGTGCCAGTCGACAGGCCCTTGGTGGTAATCAGCCCCAGCATTTT
CDR3aa: CASRQALGGNQPQHF
j_gene: TRBJ1-5
v_gene: TRBV19
abundance: -
d_gene: -

CDR3nt: TGTGCCAGCAACTCCGGGACACCGAACACTGAAGCTTTCTTT
CDR3aa: CASNSGTPNTEAFF
j_gene: TRBJ1-1
v_gene: TRBV6-1
abundance: -
d_gene: -

CDR3nt: TGCAGCGTTTCTTTGGTAGACACCATATATTTT
CDR3aa: CSVSLVDTIYF
j_gene: TRBJ1-3
v_gene: TRBV29-1
abundance: -
d_gene: -

CDR3nt: TGTGCCAGCAGCCAAGATTTCCGGGGGGGGAACACTGAAGCTTTCTTT
CDR3aa: CASSQDFRGGNTEAFF
j_gene: TRBJ1-1
v_gene: TRBV4-2
abundance: -
d_gene: -

CDR3nt: TGCAGCGTCGACGCCGGGAATATTCAGTACTTC
CDR3aa: CSVDAGNIQYF
j_gene: TRBJ2-4
v_gene: TRBV29-1
abundance: -
d_gene: -

CDR3nt: TGTGCCAGCAGCGGGGTAGGCTACGAGCAGTACTTC
CDR3aa: CASSGVGYEQYF
j_gene: TRBJ2-7
v_gene: TRBV2
abundance: -
d_gene: -

CDR3nt: TGTGCCAGCAGCCAAGACCTGGACAATTTATATGGCTACACCTTC
CDR3aa: CASSQDLDNLYGYTF
j_gene: TRBJ1-2
v_gene: TRBV4-2
abundance: -
d_gene: -

CDR3nt: TGTGCCAGCAGGTCGTTAGGGGGGGGAAGGGGGGAGCAGTACTTC
CDR3aa: CASRSLGGGRGEQYF
j_gene: TRBJ2-7
v_gene: TRBV27
abundance: -
d_gene: -

CDR3nt: TGCGCCAGCAGCTGGACAGATTCTAACTATGGCTACACCTTC
CDR3aa: CASSWTDSNYGYTF
j_gene: TRBJ1-2
v_gene: TRBV5-1
abundance: -
d_gene: -

CDR3nt: TGTGCCAGCAGCCGGGGGATGAACACTGAAGCTTTCTTT
CDR3aa: CASSRGMNTEAFF
j_gene: TRBJ1-1
v_gene: TRBV28
abundance: -
d_gene: -

CDR3nt: TGTGCCAGCAGTTACAGGGACGAGCAGTACTTC
CDR3aa: CASSYRDEQYF
j_gene: TRBJ2-7
v_gene: TRBV28
abundance: -
d_gene: -

CDR3nt: TGTGCCTGGAGTGTTAGGAGATTAGCGGGAGGGAACGCACTCACGCAGTATTTT
CDR3aa: CAWSVRRLAGGNALTQYF
j_gene: TRBJ2-3
v_gene: TRBV30
abundance: -
d_gene: TRBD2

CDR3nt: TGTGCCATCACGGGCGGGGTGAACACCGGGGAGCTGTTTTTT
CDR3aa: CAITGGVNTGELFF
j_gene: TRBJ2-2
v_gene: TRBV10-3
abundance: -
d_gene: -

CDR3nt: TGCGCCAGCAGCGAGGGGGGGACAGGGAATTACAATGAGCAGTTCTTC
CDR3aa: CASSEGGTGNYNEQFF
j_gene: TRBJ2-1
v_gene: TRBV5-1
abundance: -
d_gene: TRBD1

CDR3nt: TGTGCCAGCAGCTTAGATCGGCTAGCGGGAGTCTCCTACAATGAGCAGTTCTTC
CDR3aa: CASSLDRLAGVSYNEQFF
j_gene: TRBJ2-1
v_gene: TRBV7-8
abundance: -
d_gene: TRBD2

CDR3nt: TGTGCCAGCAGCTTAGCAGGGACAGGGGGGAATGGCTACACCTTC
CDR3aa: CASSLAGTGGNGYTF
j_gene: TRBJ1-2
v_gene: TRBV7-2
abundance: -
d_gene: TRBD1

CDR3nt: TGCAGCGTTGGTATTAGCAAATCCGGGGAGCTGTTTTTT
CDR3aa: CSVGISKSGELFF
j_gene: TRBJ2-2
v_gene: TRBV29-1
abundance: -
d_gene: -

CDR3nt: TGTGCCAGCAGCGTAGTGGGGGACTGGGGCAATGAGCAGTTCTTC
CDR3aa: CASSVVGDWGNEQFF
j_gene: TRBJ2-1
v_gene: TRBV9
abundance: -
d_gene: -

CDR3nt: TGCGCCAGCAGCTTCGATCGTGGCCCCCTCCACTTT
CDR3aa: CASSFDRGPLHF
j_gene: TRBJ1-6
v_gene: TRBV5-1
abundance: -
d_gene: -

CDR3nt: TGTGCCAGTAGTATCGGGGGTGGCACCGGGGAGCTGTTTTTT
CDR3aa: CASSIGGGTGELFF
j_gene: TRBJ2-2
v_gene: TRBV19
abundance: -
d_gene: -

CDR3nt: TGTGCCAGTACCCCGGCCCCGGGAAGGGAAAAACTGTTTTTT
CDR3aa: CASTPAPGREKLFF
j_gene: TRBJ1-4
v_gene: TRBV19
abundance: medium-sized
d_gene: -

CDR3nt: TGCAGCGTAAGGGACAGGGATTGGAATGAGCAGTTCTTC
CDR3aa: CSVRDRDWNEQFF
j_gene: TRBJ2-1
v_gene: TRBV29-1
abundance: -
d_gene: TRBD1

CDR3nt: TGTGCCACCAGCACTCCGGGACAGACCTACGAGCAGTACTTC
CDR3aa: CATSTPGQTYEQYF
j_gene: TRBJ2-7
v_gene: TRBV15
abundance: -
d_gene: TRBD1

CDR3nt: TGTGCCAGCAGCGTAAGGGGCGATCCTGCAGATACGCAGTATTTT
CDR3aa: CASSVRGDPADTQYF
j_gene: TRBJ2-3
v_gene: TRBV9
abundance: -
d_gene: -

CDR3nt: TGCAGCGTTGAAGATTGGGCACCCCAGGGATACGAGCAGTACTTC
CDR3aa: CSVEDWAPQGYEQYF
j_gene: TRBJ2-7
v_gene: TRBV29-1
abundance: -
d_gene: -

CDR3nt: TGCGCCAGCAGCTTGGATCGGAACACTGAAGCTTTCTTT
CDR3aa: CASSLDRNTEAFF
j_gene: TRBJ1-1
v_gene: TRBV5-1
abundance: -
d_gene: -

CDR3nt: TGTGCCAGCAGTGGAGGCCGAATGTTAGAAAAACTGTTTTTT
CDR3aa: CASSGGRMLEKLFF
j_gene: TRBJ1-4
v_gene: TRBV2
abundance: -
d_gene: -

CDR3nt: TGTGCCACCAGCGGAGAGCGGGGGGGCCTCTACAATGAGCAGTTCTTC
CDR3aa: CATSGERGGLYNEQFF
j_gene: TRBJ2-1
v_gene: TRBV15
abundance: -
d_gene: TRBD2

CDR3nt: TGTGCCTGCAAAACCCCAGGACTCCCGAGCGCCTACGAGCAGTACTTC
CDR3aa: CACKTPGLPSAYEQYF
j_gene: TRBJ2-7
v_gene: TRBV30
abundance: -
d_gene: -